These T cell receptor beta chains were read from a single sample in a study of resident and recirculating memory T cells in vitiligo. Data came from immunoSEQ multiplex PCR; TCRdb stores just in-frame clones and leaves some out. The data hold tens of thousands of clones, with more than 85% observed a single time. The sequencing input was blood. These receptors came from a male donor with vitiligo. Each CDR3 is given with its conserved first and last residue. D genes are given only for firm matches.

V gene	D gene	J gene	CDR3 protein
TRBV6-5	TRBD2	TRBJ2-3	CASKPGLASTDTQYF
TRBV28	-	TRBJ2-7	CASSLTGPDHEQYF
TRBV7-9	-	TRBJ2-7	CASSPLDSSYEQYF
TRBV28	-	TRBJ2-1	CASSLKAGYNEQFF
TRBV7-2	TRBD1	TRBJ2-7	CASTPDRASYEQYF
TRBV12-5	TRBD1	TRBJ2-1	CASGETGGNEQFF
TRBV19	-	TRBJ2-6	CASSIEWGAGANVLTF
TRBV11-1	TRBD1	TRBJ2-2	CASSSPGQVNTGELFF
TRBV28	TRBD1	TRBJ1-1	CASSPPSTGGNTEAFF
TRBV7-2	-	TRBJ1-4	CASSPTPGYGEKLFF
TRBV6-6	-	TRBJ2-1	CASSTDRLYNEQFF
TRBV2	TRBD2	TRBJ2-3	CASRVTSGTTDTQYF
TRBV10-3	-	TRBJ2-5	CAISDGRGVDQETQYF
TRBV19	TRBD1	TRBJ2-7	CASTGGDRASYEQYF
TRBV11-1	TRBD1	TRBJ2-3	CASSLGARGQTDTQYF
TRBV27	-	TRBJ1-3	CASRAGSGNTIYF
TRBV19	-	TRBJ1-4	CASTPRVVKLFF
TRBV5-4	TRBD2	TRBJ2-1	CASSSKRGGSYNEQFF
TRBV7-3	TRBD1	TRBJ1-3	CASSLLPGTGSGNTIYF
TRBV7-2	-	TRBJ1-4	CASSLNLGEIEKLFF
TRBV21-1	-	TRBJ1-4	CASSKVGNRLGEKLFF